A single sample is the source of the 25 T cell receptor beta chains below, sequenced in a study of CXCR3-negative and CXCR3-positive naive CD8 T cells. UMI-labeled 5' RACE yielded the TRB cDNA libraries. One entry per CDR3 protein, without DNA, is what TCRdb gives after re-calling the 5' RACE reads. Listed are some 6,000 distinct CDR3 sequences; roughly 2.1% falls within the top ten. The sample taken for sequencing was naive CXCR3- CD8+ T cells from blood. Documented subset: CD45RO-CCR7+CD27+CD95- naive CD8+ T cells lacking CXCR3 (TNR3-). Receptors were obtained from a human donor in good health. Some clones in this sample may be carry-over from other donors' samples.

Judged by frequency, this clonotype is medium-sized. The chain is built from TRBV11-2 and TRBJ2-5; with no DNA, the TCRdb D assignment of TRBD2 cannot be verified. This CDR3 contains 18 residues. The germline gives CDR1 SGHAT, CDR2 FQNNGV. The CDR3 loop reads CASSLDRWGAVRQETQYF.

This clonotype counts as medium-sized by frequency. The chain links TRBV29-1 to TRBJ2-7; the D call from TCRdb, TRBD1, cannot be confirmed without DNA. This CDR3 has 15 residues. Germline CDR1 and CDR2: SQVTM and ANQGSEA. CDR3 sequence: CSVVGPLRSSYEQYF.

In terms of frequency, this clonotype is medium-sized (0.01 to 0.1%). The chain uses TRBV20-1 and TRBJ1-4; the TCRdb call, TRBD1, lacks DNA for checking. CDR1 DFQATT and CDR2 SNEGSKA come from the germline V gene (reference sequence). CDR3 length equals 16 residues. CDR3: CSASDREQYTNEKLFF.

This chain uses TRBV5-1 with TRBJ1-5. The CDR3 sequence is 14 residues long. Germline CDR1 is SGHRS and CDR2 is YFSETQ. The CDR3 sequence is CASSLGGGNQPQHF.

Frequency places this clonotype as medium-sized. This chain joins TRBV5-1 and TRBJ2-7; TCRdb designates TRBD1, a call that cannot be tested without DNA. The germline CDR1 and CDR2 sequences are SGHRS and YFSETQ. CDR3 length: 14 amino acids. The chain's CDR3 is CASSRGQQLYEQYF.

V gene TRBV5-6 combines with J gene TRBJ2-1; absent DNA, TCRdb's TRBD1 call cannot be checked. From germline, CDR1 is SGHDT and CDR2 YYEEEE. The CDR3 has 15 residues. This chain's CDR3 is CASSLWDSSYNEQFF.

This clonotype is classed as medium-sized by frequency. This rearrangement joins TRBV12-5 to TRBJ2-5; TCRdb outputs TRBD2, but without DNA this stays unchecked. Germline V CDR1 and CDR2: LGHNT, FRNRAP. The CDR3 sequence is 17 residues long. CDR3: CASGLPAGGPFQETQYF.

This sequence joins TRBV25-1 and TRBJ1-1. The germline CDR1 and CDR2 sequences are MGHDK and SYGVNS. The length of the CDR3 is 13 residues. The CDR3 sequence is CASSHGVNTEAFF.

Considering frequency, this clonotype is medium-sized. The CDR3 protein is CASNPYSRTENNEQFF. The chain joins TRBV4-1 to TRBJ2-1; lacking DNA, the TRBD1 call made by TCRdb goes unchecked. The germline V gene has CDR1 MGHRA and CDR2 YSYEKL. The CDR3 length is 16 residues.

The CDR3 here is CASSPPLAAPPNEQFF. The chain combines TRBV27 with TRBJ2-1; TCRdb's D call, TRBD2, is unchecked because there is no DNA. Looked up from germline, CDR1 is MNHEY and CDR2 is SMNVEV (reference sequence). The CDR3 covers 16 residues.

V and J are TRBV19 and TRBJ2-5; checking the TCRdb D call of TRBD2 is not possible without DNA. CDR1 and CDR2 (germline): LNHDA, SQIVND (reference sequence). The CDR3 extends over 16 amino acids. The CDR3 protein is CASSKPPGLATETQYF.

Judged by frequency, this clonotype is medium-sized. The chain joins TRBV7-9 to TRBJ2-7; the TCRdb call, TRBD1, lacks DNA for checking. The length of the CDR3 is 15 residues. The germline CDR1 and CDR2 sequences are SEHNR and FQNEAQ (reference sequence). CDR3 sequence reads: CASSLVAGAAYEQYF. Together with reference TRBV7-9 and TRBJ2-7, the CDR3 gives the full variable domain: DTGVSQNPRHKITKRGQNVTFRCDPISEHNRLYWYRQTLGQGPEFLTYFQNEAQLEKSRLLSDRFSAERPKGSFSTLEIQRTEQGDSAMYLCASSLVAGAAYEQYFGPGTRLTVT.

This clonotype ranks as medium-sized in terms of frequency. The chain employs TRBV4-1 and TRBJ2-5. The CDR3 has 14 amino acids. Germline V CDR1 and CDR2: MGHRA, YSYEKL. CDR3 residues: CASSQEGRQETQYF.

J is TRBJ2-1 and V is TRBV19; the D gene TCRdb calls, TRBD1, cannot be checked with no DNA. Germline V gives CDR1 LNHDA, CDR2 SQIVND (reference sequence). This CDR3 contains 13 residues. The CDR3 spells CASSITRGNEQFF.

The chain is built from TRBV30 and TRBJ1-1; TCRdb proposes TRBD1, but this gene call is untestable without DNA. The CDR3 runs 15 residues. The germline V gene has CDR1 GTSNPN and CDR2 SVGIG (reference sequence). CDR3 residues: CAWSLRDTPNTEAFF.

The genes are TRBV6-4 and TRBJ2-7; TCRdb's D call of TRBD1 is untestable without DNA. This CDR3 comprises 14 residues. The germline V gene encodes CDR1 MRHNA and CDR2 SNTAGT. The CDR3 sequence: CASTYRGDSYEQYF.

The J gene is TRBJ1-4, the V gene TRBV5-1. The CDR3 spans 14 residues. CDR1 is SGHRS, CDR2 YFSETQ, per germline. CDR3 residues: CASSLGTGNEKLFF.

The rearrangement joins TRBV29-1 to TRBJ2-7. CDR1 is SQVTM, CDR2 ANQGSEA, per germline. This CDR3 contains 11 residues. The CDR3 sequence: CSAGSSYEQYF.

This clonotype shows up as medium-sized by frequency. The CDR3 is CASSSTGYSNQPQHF. The chain joins TRBV12-3 or TRBV12-4 to TRBJ1-5; as DNA is missing, the TRBD1 call by TCRdb cannot be tested. CDR3 length equals 15 residues.

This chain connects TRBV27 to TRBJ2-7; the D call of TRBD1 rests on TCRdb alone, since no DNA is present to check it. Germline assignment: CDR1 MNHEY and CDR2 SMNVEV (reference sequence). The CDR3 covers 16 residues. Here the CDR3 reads CASSFSGGDWSYEQYF.

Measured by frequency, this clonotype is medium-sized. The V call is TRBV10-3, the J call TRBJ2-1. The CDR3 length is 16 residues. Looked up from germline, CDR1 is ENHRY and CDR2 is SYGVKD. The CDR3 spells CAISELGTISYNEQFF.

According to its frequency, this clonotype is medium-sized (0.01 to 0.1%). CDR3 protein: CASSLQGGAPSTDTQYF. The chain couples TRBV7-6 to TRBJ2-3; the TCRdb D gene call, TRBD2, has no DNA to confirm it. The CDR3 has 17 amino acids. CDR1 and CDR2 (germline): SGHVS, FNYEAQ.

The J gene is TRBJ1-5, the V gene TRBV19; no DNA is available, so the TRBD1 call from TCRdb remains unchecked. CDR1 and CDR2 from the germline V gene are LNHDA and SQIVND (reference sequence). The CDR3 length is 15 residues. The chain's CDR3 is CASSIVTGGFQPQHF.

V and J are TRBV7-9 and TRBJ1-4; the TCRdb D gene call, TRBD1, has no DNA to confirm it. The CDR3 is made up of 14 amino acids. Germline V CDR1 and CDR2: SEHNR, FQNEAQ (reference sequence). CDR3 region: CASSRSGVGEKLFF. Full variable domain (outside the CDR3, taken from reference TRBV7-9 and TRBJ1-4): DTGVSQNPRHKITKRGQNVTFRCDPISEHNRLYWYRQTLGQGPEFLTYFQNEAQLEKSRLLSDRFSAERPKGSFSTLEIQRTEQGDSAMYLCASSRSGVGEKLFFGSGTQLSVL.

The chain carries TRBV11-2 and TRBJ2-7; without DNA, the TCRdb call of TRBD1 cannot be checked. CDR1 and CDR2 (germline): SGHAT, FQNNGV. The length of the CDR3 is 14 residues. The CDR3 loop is CASSLGGDSYEQYF.